What follows are 14 T cell receptor beta chains derived from one specimen sequenced in a study of PD-1 blockade in classical Hodgkin lymphoma. Documented time point: cycle 4 day 1 (C4D1), after more than five weeks of nivolumab. Each patient's relapse followed autologous stem cell transplantation, and brentuximab vedotin exposure varied. The table came from immunoSEQ multiplex PCR; TCRdb's copy has only in-frame clones and leaves some out. The sample records about 96,000 clones, 93% being singletons. This sample comprised peripheral blood mononuclear cells (PBMCs), obtained before the fourth cycle of nivolumab. The origin of the receptors is a human donor with classical Hodgkin lymphoma.

The chain carries TRBV5-1 and TRBJ2-7; 10 nucleotides line up with TRBD1. Germline V gene lookup returns CDR1 SGHRS and CDR2 YFSETQ. The ends lost 1 base at V and 5 bases at J; junction bases unmatched: 6. CDR3 length: 15 residues. CDR3 residues: CASSLLGQGIHEQYF. The CDR3 nucleotides read TGCGCCAGCAGCTTGTTGGGACAGGGGATCCACGAGCAGTACTTC. Together with reference TRBV5-1 and TRBJ2-7, the CDR3 gives the full variable domain: KAGVTQTPRYLIKTRGQQVTLSCSPISGHRSVSWYQQTPGQGLQFLFEYFSETQRNKGNFPGRFSGRQFSNSRSEMNVSTLELGDSALYLCASSLLGQGIHEQYFGPGTRLTVT.

V usage is TRBV7-3 and J usage is TRBJ2-2; TRBD2 agrees at 7 bases. The length of the CDR3 is 21 residues. J gave up 3 bases and V 0 bases, and 19 bases lay outside the gene matches. Per germline, CDR1 SGHTA and CDR2 FQGTGA. The CDR3 DNA reads as TGTGCCAGCAGCTTAACGGGGGGGAGGCACGGCCCCGCCGGACACACCGGGGAGCTGTTTTTT. Translated: CASSLTGGRHGPAGHTGELFF.

This chain joins TRBV7-9 and TRBJ1-1; D gene uncertain. Trimming cost V 5 bases and J 2 bases, with 18 bases left between them. The CDR3 covers 16 residues. Germline CDR1 and CDR2: SEHNR and FQNEAQ (reference sequence). CDR3: CASSPPVSTTNTEAFF. DNA of the CDR3: TGTGCCAGCAGCCCCCCGGTTTCTACTACCAACACTGAAGCTTTCTTT. Using reference TRBV7-9 and TRBJ1-1 for the parts outside the CDR3, the full variable domain is DTGVSQNPRHKITKRGQNVTFRCDPISEHNRLYWYRQTLGQGPEFLTYFQNEAQLEKSRLLSDRFSAERPKGSFSTLEIQRTEQGDSAMYLCASSPPVSTTNTEAFFGQGTRLTVV.

As to this clone: At one end the junction does not follow the germline gene, possibly because of a read error. The chain combines TRBV9 with TRBJ2-7; D could derive from TRBD1 or TRBD2 (5 bases each). Germline CDR1 reads SGDLS; CDR2 reads YYNGEE. The CDR3 consists of 10 residues. The CDR3: CASSPGTDGF. As DNA, the CDR3 is TGTGCCAGCAGCCCCGGGACCGACGGGTTC.

The V and J genes are TRBV6-5 and TRBJ2-7, with a possible D match to TRBD1 (6 bases). The germline V gene has CDR1 MNHEY and CDR2 SVGAGI. The CDR3 runs 13 residues. Trimming removed 6 bases from V and 5 bases from J, with 14 bases in between. The DNA for the CDR3 is TGTGCCAGCAGGGGCAGGGGTAAGGACGAGCAGTACTTC. Its translation: CASRGRGKDEQYF.

V is TRBV6-1 and J is TRBJ2-1, with a weak D call TRBD2 (5 bases). V dropped 2 bases and J dropped 2 bases, with 13 bases sitting between them. The germline gives CDR1 MNHNS, CDR2 SASEGT. The CDR3 sequence is 16 residues long. The CDR3 DNA reads as TGTGCCAGCAGTGAACGGTGGGAGCGCACCTACAATGAGCAGTTCTTC. Translation: CASSERWERTYNEQFF.

The rearrangement uses TRBV9 and TRBJ2-1, with 12 bases that match TRBD2. The CDR3 spans 16 residues. V dropped 4 bases and J dropped 8; count of bases not matched to a gene: 10. Germline loops: CDR1 SGDLS, CDR2 YYNGEE. The CDR3 DNA follows: TGTGCCAGCAGCCCTCGACTAGCGGGAGAATTCTATGAGCAGTTCTTC. Translated: CASSPRLAGEFYEQFF.

The chain employs TRBV11-2 and TRBJ1-1; D not certain. V was shortened by 4 bases and J by 1 base, with 16 bases between the two germline ends. This CDR3 has 16 amino acids. Germline values: CDR1 SGHAT, CDR2 FQNNGV. The DNA of the CDR3 is TGTGCCAGCAGCTCCCCGGTCGGGCAGAGGAACACTGAAGCTTTCTTT. Translated: CASSSPVGQRNTEAFF.

The V and J genes are TRBV9 and TRBJ2-2; 7 bases are a match to TRBD2. The CDR3 contains 16 residues. Per the germline V gene, CDR1 is SGDLS and CDR2 is YYNGEE. Trimming at V came to 0 bases and at J to 3 bases, leaving 5 bases not matched to a gene. The CDR3 DNA is TGTGCCAGCAGCGTAGTGGCTAGCGGATACACCGGGGAGCTGTTTTTT. Translation: CASSVVASGYTGELFF.

The chain uses TRBV30 and TRBJ1-4; D is uncertain. The germline V gene encodes CDR1 GTSNPN and CDR2 SVGIG (reference sequence). CDR3 size: 13 residues. V lost 2 bases and J 7 bases, leaving 11 bases between the germline ends. Here the CDR3 reads CAWSSVVGEKLFF. DNA for the CDR3: TGTGCCTGGAGTTCCGTCGTCGGTGAAAAACTGTTTTTT.

This chain joins TRBV27 and TRBJ1-5, with D perhaps matching TRBD1 (6 bases). The CDR3 sequence is 15 residues long. CDR1 MNHEY and CDR2 SMNVEV come from the germline V gene (reference sequence). V was clipped by 5 bases and J by 2 bases, with 13 bases between them. Written as DNA, the CDR3 is TGTGCCAGCAGTCCCGAGGCAGGGGGCAATCAGCCCCAGCATTTT. It is translated as CASSPEAGGNQPQHF.

The J gene is TRBJ1-5, the V gene TRBV19, with D maybe TRBD1 (5 bases). This CDR3 contains 14 residues. V shed 6 bases and J shed 0 bases, with 9 bases lying between them. Germline V gene lookup returns CDR1 LNHDA and CDR2 SQIVND (reference sequence). CDR3 loop: CASRGVGSNQPQHF. The CDR3 DNA reads as TGTGCCAGTAGGGGGGTTGGTAGCAATCAGCCCCAGCATTTT.

The chain carries TRBV10-3 and TRBJ2-7; weak D call: TRBD2 (5 bases). The V end was cut by 5 bases, the J end by 3 bases, with 14 bases between. The CDR3 contains 14 residues. CDR1 is ENHRY, CDR2 SYGVKD, per germline. CDR3 in DNA: TGTGCCATCAGTTCGGTCGGGGTTGGCTACGAGCAGTACTTC. Translated: CAISSVGVGYEQYF.

J is TRBJ2-3 and V is TRBV18; D could derive from TRBD1 or TRBD2 (5 bases each). CDR1 KGHSH and CDR2 LQKENI come from the germline V gene. The CDR3 is 15 amino acids. The germline V and J ends were trimmed by 1 base and 3 bases, with 11 bases remaining between them. The CDR3 bases are TGTGCCAGCTCACCACGAGGGGATTCGACAGATACGCAGTATTTT. Translated: CASSPRGDSTDTQYF.